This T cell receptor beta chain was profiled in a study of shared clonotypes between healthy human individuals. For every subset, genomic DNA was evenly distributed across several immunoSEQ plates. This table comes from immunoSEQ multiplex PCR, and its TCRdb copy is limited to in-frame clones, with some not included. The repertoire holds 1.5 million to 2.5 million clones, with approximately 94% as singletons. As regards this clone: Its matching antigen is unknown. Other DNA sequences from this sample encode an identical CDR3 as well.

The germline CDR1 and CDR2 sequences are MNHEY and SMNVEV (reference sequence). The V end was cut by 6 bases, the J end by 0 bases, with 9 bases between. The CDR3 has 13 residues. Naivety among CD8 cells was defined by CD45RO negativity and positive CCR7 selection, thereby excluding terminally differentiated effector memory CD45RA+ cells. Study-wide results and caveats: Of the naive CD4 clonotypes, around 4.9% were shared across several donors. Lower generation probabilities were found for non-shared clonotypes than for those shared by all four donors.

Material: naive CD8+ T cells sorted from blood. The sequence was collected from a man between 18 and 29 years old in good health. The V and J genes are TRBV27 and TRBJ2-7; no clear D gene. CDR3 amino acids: CASRRGGSYEQYF. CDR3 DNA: TGTGCCAGCAGGCGAGGTGGCTCCTACGAGCAGTACTTC.